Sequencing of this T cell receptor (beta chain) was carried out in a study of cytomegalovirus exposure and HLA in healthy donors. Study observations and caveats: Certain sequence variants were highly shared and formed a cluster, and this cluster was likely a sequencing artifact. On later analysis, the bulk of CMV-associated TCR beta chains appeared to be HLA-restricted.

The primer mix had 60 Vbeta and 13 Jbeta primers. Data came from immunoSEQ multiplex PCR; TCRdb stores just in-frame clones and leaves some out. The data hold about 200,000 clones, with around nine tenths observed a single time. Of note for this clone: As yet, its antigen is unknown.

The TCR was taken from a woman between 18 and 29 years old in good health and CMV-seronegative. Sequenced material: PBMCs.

The CDR3 region is CASSLGTSGITPGELFF. In DNA, the CDR3 is TGTGCCAGCAGCTTAGGGACTAGCGGGATTACCCCCGGGGAGCTGTTTTTT. The chain links TRBV7-8 to TRBJ2-2, with 12 positions matching TRBD2. CDR1 is SGHVS and CDR2 is FQNEAQ in the germline V gene. The J segment lost 6 bases and the V segment lost 1 base, leaving 6 bases of the junction unmatched. The CDR3 is made up of 17 amino acids.